Sequencing of this T cell receptor beta chain was carried out in a study of shared clonotypes between healthy human individuals. The CDR3 consists of 14 residues. Germline loops: CDR1 LNHDA, CDR2 SQIVND (reference sequence). The germline V and J ends were trimmed by 6 bases and 1 base, with 12 bases remaining between them. Repertoires were generated with immunoSEQ multiplex PCR, while TCRdb's copy carries only in-frame clones and drops some. This table has approximately 980,000 clones, about 80% appearing once. The donor population consisted of healthy HIV-negative adults with no recent acute infections or vaccinations. Adult Caucasians living in Nashville, Tennessee made up all of the donors.

Sequenced: memory CD4+ T cells sorted from blood. The subset: CD45RA-negative fraction. The J gene is TRBJ1-1, the V gene TRBV19; D not certain. The clonotype originates from a young man in good health. For the CDR3, the DNA is TGTGCCAGTAGCGGCAGGCAGTCGAACACTGAAGCTTTCTTT. This translates into CASSGRQSNTEAFF.